The next 31 T cell receptor beta chains were all read from a single sample in a study of blood T cell repertoires in COVID-19. Using immunoSEQ multiplex PCR, the repertoire was profiled, and TCRdb retains in-frame clones only, with some absent. The table includes about 57,000 clones, approximately 80% detected once. The material sequenced was PBMCs or T cells enriched from blood (not recorded which). The receptors shown here come from a woman aged 40 to 50 with acute COVID-19.

This clone showed up just once. V gene TRBV7-9 combines with J gene TRBJ2-5, with D maybe TRBD2 (7 bases). Trimming took off 1 base at V and 5 bases at J, with 11 bases between the two ends. Germline V gene data show CDR1 as SEHNR and CDR2 as FQNEAQ (reference sequence). There are 14 residues in the CDR3. The CDR3 spells CASSLGGGRETQYF. CDR3 in DNA: TGTGCCAGCAGCTTAGGCGGGGGCAGGGAGACCCAGTACTTC.

The rearrangement joins TRBV6-5 to TRBJ2-7; 8 bases align to TRBD2. The CDR3 runs to 15 residues. V was pared by 10 bases and J by 4 bases, with 15 bases of the junction left unmatched. Germline assignment: CDR1 MNHEY and CDR2 SVGAGI. The CDR3 spells CAIAGRAGLEYEQYF. Written as DNA, the CDR3 is TGTGCCATAGCGGGGAGAGCGGGATTAGAGTACGAGCAGTACTTC.

The chain combines TRBV15 with TRBJ1-5; tentative D call: TRBD1 (5 bases). Germline CDR1 is LNHNV and CDR2 is YYDKDF (reference sequence). This CDR3 comprises 15 residues. The ends were cut back, 1 base at V and 5 bases at J, with 12 bases in the middle. The DNA for the CDR3 is TGTGCCACCAGCAGAGGATACCAGGGCGATCAGCCCCAGCATTTT. Protein: CATSRGYQGDQPQHF.

The V and J genes are TRBV15 and TRBJ1-1; D might be TRBD1 (5 bases). Germline-derived CDR1 and CDR2 are LNHNV and YYDKDF (reference sequence). The CDR3 totals 16 residues. V lost 5 bases and J 1 base, leaving 17 bases between the germline ends. CDR3 region: CATSPPRQSPNTEAFF. The CDR3 DNA sequence: TGTGCCACCAGCCCTCCCCGACAGAGCCCGAACACTGAAGCTTTCTTT.

Points on this clone: Other nucleotide sequences in the sample specify the same CDR3. The J gene is TRBJ1-4, the V gene TRBV27; maybe TRBD1 (5 bases). This CDR3 contains 13 residues. The germline V and J ends were trimmed by 8 bases and 0 bases, with 7 bases remaining between them. Per germline, CDR1 MNHEY and CDR2 SMNVEV (reference sequence). The CDR3 protein is CASQGATNEKLFF. The DNA for the CDR3 is TGTGCCAGCCAGGGTGCAACTAATGAAAAACTGTTTTTT.

The V call is TRBV5-4, the J call TRBJ2-3; maybe TRBD2 (6 bases). Trimming stripped 3 bases from V and 3 bases from J, with 14 bases between. Germline V gene lookup returns CDR1 SGHNT and CDR2 YYREEE (reference sequence). The CDR3 runs 15 residues. The CDR3 protein is CASSSASDVTDTQYF. The CDR3 DNA reads as TGTGCCAGCAGCTCGGCTAGCGATGTAACAGATACGCAGTATTTT. The full variable domain, its missing parts supplied by reference TRBV5-4 and TRBJ2-3, is ETGVTQSPTHLIKTRGQQVTLRCSSQSGHNTVSWYQQALGQGPQFIFQYYREEENGRGNFPPRFSGLQFPNYSSELNVNALELDDSALYLCASSSASDVTDTQYFGPGTRLTVL.

The chain is built from TRBV10-3 and TRBJ1-1, with D tentatively TRBD1 (6 bases). Germline CDR1 is ENHRY and CDR2 is SYGVKD. This CDR3 has 13 residues. Between the trimmed V and J ends, which lost 3 bases and 5 bases, there was a span of 10 bases. CDR3 DNA sequence: TGTGCCATCAGTGATTGGCAGGGGACTGAAGCTTTCTTT. It is translated as CAISDWQGTEAFF.

J is TRBJ2-5 and V is TRBV15; maybe TRBD1 (6 bases). V was pared by 1 base and J by 5 bases, with 8 bases between. This CDR3 comprises 13 residues. Germline lookup yields CDR1 LNHNV and CDR2 YYDKDF (reference sequence). The CDR3 sequence: CATSRGQVETQYF. The CDR3 DNA sequence: TGTGCCACCAGCAGAGGACAGGTGGAGACCCAGTACTTC.

This chain links TRBV19 with TRBJ2-2, with a weak D call TRBD2 (5 bases). The V and J ends lost 3 bases and 0 bases respectively, with 8 bases between them. This CDR3 comprises 15 residues. The germline CDR1 and CDR2 sequences are LNHDA and SQIVND (reference sequence). The CDR3 protein is CASSMDWANTGELFF. CDR3 in DNA: TGTGCCAGTAGTATGGACTGGGCGAACACCGGGGAGCTGTTTTTT.

The V call is TRBV7-8, the J call TRBJ2-5, with D hard to call. CDR1 is SGHVS, CDR2 FQNEAQ, per germline. V lost 2 bases and J lost 1, with 14 bases in between. The CDR3 is 16 amino acids. The CDR3 sequence is CASSLSFSRSQETQYF. Written as DNA, the CDR3 is TGTGCCAGCAGCTTAAGTTTTTCCCGGAGCCAAGAGACCCAGTACTTC.

A single count supports this clone. The rearrangement uses TRBV29-1 and TRBJ2-1; a weak D match, TRBD1 (6 bases). Deletions cut 5 bases from V and 5 bases from J, with 13 bases between. CDR3 length equals 13 residues. The germline V gene has CDR1 SQVTM and CDR2 ANQGSEA. The CDR3: CSVIGQSNNEQFF. The CDR3 bases are TGCAGCGTTATAGGACAGAGTAACAATGAGCAGTTCTTC.

A single count supports this clone. The chain is built from TRBV7-9 and TRBJ1-6, with a possible D match to TRBD1 (6 bases). The germline V gene encodes CDR1 SEHNR and CDR2 FQNEAQ (reference sequence). Trimming stripped 4 bases from V and 0 bases from J, with 13 bases between. This CDR3 contains 17 residues. The CDR3 DNA reads as TGTGCCAGCAGCTCAGCGGGACAAACCTCCTATAATTCACCCCTCCACTTT. Translation gives CASSSAGQTSYNSPLHF.

In its sample, this clone was seen once. This chain connects TRBV11-2 to TRBJ2-3; 7 positions match TRBD2. Germline-derived CDR1 and CDR2 are SGHAT and FQNNGV. There are 15 residues in the CDR3. V trimming: 5 bases; J trimming: 0 bases; junction bases outside the gene matches: 5. CDR3 bases: TGTGCCAGCAGCCGTCTAGCGGCTAGCACAGATACGCAGTATTTT. This codes for CASSRLAASTDTQYF.

This clone appeared a few times. This chain connects TRBV6-1 to TRBJ1-5, with a possible D match to TRBD1 (6 bases). Germline CDR1 is MNHNS and CDR2 is SASEGT. The CDR3 spans 21 residues. Trimming pared 0 bases from V and 1 base from J, leaving 25 bases between. The chain's CDR3 is CASSEARGRGIIFGSNQPQHF. The DNA of the CDR3 is TGTGCCAGCAGTGAAGCAAGGGGGAGGGGGATTATATTCGGGAGCAATCAGCCCCAGCATTTT.

The CDR3 bases are TGTGCCAGCAGCCCACGACAGGGACCGAACACTGAAGCTTTCTTT. This translates into CASSPRQGPNTEAFF. This rearrangement joins TRBV4-2 to TRBJ1-1; TRBD1 matches at 7 bases. V trimming: 4 bases; J trimming: 1 base; junction bases outside the gene matches: 6. CDR1 is LGHNA, CDR2 YNFKEQ, per germline. The CDR3 is 15 amino acids.

The chain carries TRBV19 and TRBJ1-3; no clear D. The CDR3 length is 13 residues. V was clipped by 3 bases and J by 8 bases, with 11 bases between them. The germline V gene has CDR1 LNHDA and CDR2 SQIVND (reference sequence). In DNA form, the CDR3 reads TGTGCCAGTAGTATTGTCGTTAGAGACACCATATATTTT. Encoded protein: CASSIVVRDTIYF.

J is TRBJ2-1 and V is TRBV27; 10 nucleotides match TRBD2. Germline V CDR1 and CDR2: MNHEY, SMNVEV (reference sequence). V shed 9 bases and J 2 bases; nucleotides not matched to a gene: 4. The CDR3 sequence is 14 residues long. The CDR3 loop is CASSSGSTYNEQFF. The CDR3 region has the DNA TGTGCCAGTTCTAGCGGGAGTACCTACAATGAGCAGTTCTTC.

Ten or more counts support this clone. The chain recombines TRBV5-1 with TRBJ2-7; the match to TRBD1 covers 9 bases. The germline CDR1 and CDR2 sequences are SGHRS and YFSETQ. The J segment lost 4 bases and the V segment lost 0 bases, leaving 5 bases of the junction unmatched. This CDR3 comprises 15 residues. The CDR3 DNA is TGCGCCAGCAGCTTGGTACAGGGGGCTAGGTACGAGCAGTACGTC. This encodes CASSLVQGARYEQYV.

This rearrangement joins TRBV12-3 or TRBV12-4 to TRBJ1-1; the D gene is possibly TRBD1 (5 bases). Trimming shortened V by 3 bases and J by 3 bases, and 8 bases separated the two germline ends. The CDR3 is made up of 13 amino acids. The CDR3 region has the DNA TGTGCCAGCAGTTTTTGGGGCTACACTGAAGCTTTCTTT. It yields the protein CASSFWGYTEAFF.

The gene calls are TRBV10-3 and TRBJ1-1; the D gene is possibly TRBD1 (5 bases). V lost 0 bases to trimming and J lost 3 bases, with 11 bases between them. The CDR3 consists of 15 residues. Germline V CDR1 and CDR2: ENHRY, SYGVKD. CDR3 nucleotides: TGTGCCATCAGTGAGTCGGTGGGGCTCGACACTGAAGCTTTCTTT. Translation: CAISESVGLDTEAFF.

The chain joins TRBV19 to TRBJ1-1, with 9 bases fitting TRBD1. V lost 7 bases to trimming and J lost 5 bases; unmatched junction nucleotides: 11. CDR1 is LNHDA and CDR2 is SQIVND in the germline V gene (reference sequence). The CDR3 consists of 15 residues. The DNA for the CDR3 is TGTGCCAGTAACACCGGGACAGGGTGGGGTACTGAAGCTTTCTTT. Its translation is CASNTGTGWGTEAFF. Using reference TRBV19 and TRBJ1-1 for the parts outside the CDR3, the full variable domain is DGGITQSPKYLFRKEGQNVTLSCEQNLNHDAMYWYRQDPGQGLRLIYYSQIVNDFQKGDIAEGYSVSREKKESFPLTVTSAQKNPTAFYLCASNTGTGWGTEAFFGQGTRLTVV.

The genes are TRBV2 and TRBJ2-5; unclear D gene. Germline V gives CDR1 SNHLY, CDR2 FYNNEI. The CDR3 runs 11 residues. CDR3 nucleotide sequence: TGTGCGGGTTCAGTGGAGGAGACCCAGTACTTC. This sequence encodes CAGSVEETQYF.

The genes are TRBV7-9 and TRBJ1-1, with 7 bases fitting TRBD1. With V trimmed by 5 bases and J by 4 bases, 13 bases remained unmatched. The germline V gene has CDR1 SEHNR and CDR2 FQNEAQ (reference sequence). This CDR3 is 16 amino acids long. The CDR3 region is CASSPARPGTVTEAFF. The CDR3 bases are TGTGCCAGCAGCCCCGCACGGCCAGGGACAGTCACTGAAGCTTTCTTT.

The chain combines TRBV28 with TRBJ1-4; D not resolved. Germline assignment: CDR1 MDHEN and CDR2 SYDVKM. Deletions cut 2 bases from V and 6 bases from J, with 13 bases between. The length of the CDR3 is 15 residues. As DNA, the CDR3 is TGTGCCAGCAGTTTAGTTTGGCAGGATGATGAAAAACTGTTTTTT. This translates into CASSLVWQDDEKLFF.

CDR3 nucleotide sequence: TGTGCCAGTAGTATTGCCGGGAGGACCTACAATGAGCAGTTCTTC. It encodes CASSIAGRTYNEQFF. V and J are TRBV19 and TRBJ2-1; 7 bases are a match to TRBD2. V was pared by 3 bases and J by 2 bases, with 4 bases of the junction left unmatched. In germline, CDR1 is LNHDA, CDR2 SQIVND (reference sequence). CDR3 size: 15 residues.

This clone was recorded once. The chain employs TRBV28 and TRBJ1-1; possible D gene TRBD1, 6 bases. The CDR3 has 16 amino acids. The V gene's germline CDR1 is MDHEN and CDR2 SYDVKM. Trimming took 6 bases from V and 4 from J, leaving 21 bases between them. The CDR3 reads CASRQTQTGGSTEAFF. The DNA for the CDR3 is TGTGCCAGCAGGCAAACCCAGACAGGTGGCTCCACTGAAGCTTTCTTT.

This clone was picked up a small number of times. The genes are TRBV5-4 and TRBJ1-1; 7 bases agree with TRBD1. From germline, CDR1 is SGHNT and CDR2 YYREEE (reference sequence). The CDR3 is 14 residues long. The junction had 7 bases not matched to a gene; V was cut back by 1 base and J by 7 bases. The CDR3 coding sequence is TGTGCCAGCAGCTTGTATCGACAGGGTGATGAAGCTTTCTTT. This translates into CASSLYRQGDEAFF.

The CDR3 DNA follows: TGTGCCAGCCGATTAGAAATGAACACTGAAGCTTTCTTT. It translates to CASRLEMNTEAFF. The chain uses TRBV6-4 and TRBJ1-1; D remains ambiguous. The V and J ends lost 8 bases and 0 bases respectively, with 10 bases between them. Germline V gene data show CDR1 as MRHNA and CDR2 as SNTAGT. The CDR3 contains 13 residues.

The V gene is TRBV19, the J gene TRBJ1-2, with 7 bases lining up with TRBD1. Germline assignment: CDR1 LNHDA and CDR2 SQIVND (reference sequence). The V segment lost 1 base and the J segment 3 bases; nucleotides outside the gene matches: 8. This CDR3 spans 16 amino acids. CDR3 nucleotides: TGTGCCAGTAGTATAGGAGGCGCAGGGGGTTACTATGGCTACACCTTC. This gives the protein CASSIGGAGGYYGYTF. The full variable domain, rest sourced from reference TRBV19 and TRBJ1-2, is DGGITQSPKYLFRKEGQNVTLSCEQNLNHDAMYWYRQDPGQGLRLIYYSQIVNDFQKGDIAEGYSVSREKKESFPLTVTSAQKNPTAFYLCASSIGGAGGYYGYTFGSGTRLTVV.

Written as DNA, the CDR3 is TGCGCCAGCAGCAGCACCGGGACTGTCACCGGGGAGCTGTTTTTT. It codes for CASSSTGTVTGELFF. The J gene is TRBJ2-2, the V gene TRBV5-1, with D possibly TRBD2 on 6 matching bases. Germline CDR1 SGHRS, CDR2 YFSETQ. Trimming removed 4 bases at V and 4 bases at J, with 14 bases between. CDR3 size: 15 residues.

This chain links TRBV5-5 with TRBJ2-5, with 9 bases aligning to TRBD1. Germline loops: CDR1 SGHKS, CDR2 YYEKEE (reference sequence). The V gene end was trimmed by 3 bases and the J gene end by 3 bases; junction bases not matched to a gene: 3. This CDR3 region has 14 residues. The CDR3 DNA follows: TGTGCCAGCAGCTCGTGGGACAGGGAAGAGACCCAGTACTTC. As protein: CASSSWDREETQYF. Drawing the rest from reference TRBV5-5 and TRBJ2-5, the complete variable domain is DAGVTQSPTHLIKTRGQQVTLRCSPISGHKSVSWYQQVLGQGPQFIFQYYEKEERGRGNFPDRFSARQFPNYSSELNVNALLLGDSALYLCASSSWDREETQYFGPGTRLLVL.